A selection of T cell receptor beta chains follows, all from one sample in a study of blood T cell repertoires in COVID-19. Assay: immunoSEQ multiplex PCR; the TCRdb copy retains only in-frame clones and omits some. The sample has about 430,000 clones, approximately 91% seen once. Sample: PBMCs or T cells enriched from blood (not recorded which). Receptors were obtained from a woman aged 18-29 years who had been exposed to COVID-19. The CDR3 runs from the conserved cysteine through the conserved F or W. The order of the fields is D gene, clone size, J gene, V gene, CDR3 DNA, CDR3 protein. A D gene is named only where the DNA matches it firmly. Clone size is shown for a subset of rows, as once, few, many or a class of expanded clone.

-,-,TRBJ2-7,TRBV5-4,TGTGCCAGCAGCTTACAGGGCTCCTACGAGCAGTACTTC,CASSLQGSYEQYF
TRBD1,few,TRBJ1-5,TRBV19,TGTGCCAGTAGTAAGGGACAGATGACTGGGACTGGGGGCTTTTTT,CASSKGQMTGTGGFF
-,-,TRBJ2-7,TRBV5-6,TGTGCCAGCAGCTTGCAGGGGAAGGGTGGCGAGCAGTACTTC,CASSLQGKGGEQYF
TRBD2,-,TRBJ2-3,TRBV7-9,TGTGCCAGCAGCTTAGCGCTAGCGGGAAGAGATACGCAGTATTTT,CASSLALAGRDTQYF
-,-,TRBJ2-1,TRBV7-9,TGTGCCAGCAGCTTAGTCGCCCAGGGAGAGCAGTTCTTC,CASSLVAQGEQFF
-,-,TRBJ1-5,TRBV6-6,TGTGCCAGCAGTAGACCGGGAGAGGGACAGCCCCAGCATTTT,CASSRPGEGQPQHF
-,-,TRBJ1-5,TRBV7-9,TGTGCCAGCAGCTTAGGGAATACAGGGAATCAGCCCCAGCATTTT,CASSLGNTGNQPQHF
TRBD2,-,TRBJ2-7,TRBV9,TGTGCCAGCAGCGCACTAGCGGGGGGGAGGGAGCAGTACTTC,CASSALAGGREQYF
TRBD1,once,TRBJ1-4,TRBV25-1,TGTGCCAGCAGTGAATTAGGGACAGGGGGAAACGAAAAACTGTTTTTT,CASSELGTGGNEKLFF
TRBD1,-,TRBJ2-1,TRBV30,TGTGCCTGGGAGACCACGGACAGGTGGTATGAGCAGTTCTTC,CAWETTDRWYEQFF
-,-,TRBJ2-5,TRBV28,TGTGCCAGCAGCCAATACCAAGAGACCCAGTACTTC,CASSQYQETQYF
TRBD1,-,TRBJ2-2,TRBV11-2,TGTGCCAGCAGCGGACAGGGGGCCACCGGGGAGCTGTTTTTT,CASSGQGATGELFF
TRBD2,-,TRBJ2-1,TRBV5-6,TGTGCCAGCAGCTTGCCCGGGACTAGCGGGATCGATGAGCAGTTCTTC,CASSLPGTSGIDEQFF
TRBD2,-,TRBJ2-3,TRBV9,TGTGCCAGCAGCCCGGGTTGGCAGCGGGGGAACACAGATACGCAGTATTTT,CASSPGWQRGNTDTQYF
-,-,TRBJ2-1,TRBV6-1,TGTGCCAGCAGTGGTAGGGGGACGGGTCCCTACAATGAGCAGTTCTTC,CASSGRGTGPYNEQFF
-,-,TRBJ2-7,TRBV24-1,TGTGCCACCAGTGATGGACAAAATCCCTACGAGCAGTACTTC,CATSDGQNPYEQYF
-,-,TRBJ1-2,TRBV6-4,TGTGCCAGCAGCCACGAAATCCGGGACTCAGGAGGCTACACCTTC,CASSHEIRDSGGYTF
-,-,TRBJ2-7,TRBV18,TGTGCCAGCTCACCAGTCGGGGCCTACGAGCAGTACTTC,CASSPVGAYEQYF
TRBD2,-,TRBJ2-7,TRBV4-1,TGCGCCAGCAGCTCCTCTCCCCGGACTAGGAGCGAAGAGCAGTACTTC,CASSSSPRTRSEEQYF
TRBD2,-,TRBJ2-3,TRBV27,TGTGCCAGCAGTTGGCCGACTAGCGGGGCCCGGGGTACGCAGTATTTT,CASSWPTSGARGTQYF
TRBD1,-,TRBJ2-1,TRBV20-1,TGCAGTGCTAGTATAGGTACAGGGGGAAATGAGCAGTTCTTC,CSASIGTGGNEQFF
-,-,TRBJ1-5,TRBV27,TGTGCCAGCAGTTCAGGACAGTTTGGGAATCAGCCCCAGCATTTT,CASSSGQFGNQPQHF